The 23 T cell receptor beta chains below were found in one sample sequenced in a study of blood T cell repertoires in COVID-19. Sequencing used immunoSEQ multiplex PCR; TCRdb keeps in-frame clones, though not all of them. The sample has 200,000 to 300,000 clones; about nine tenths are singletons. Sequenced sample: peripheral blood. Receptor source: a man aged 35-49 years who had recovered from COVID-19.

V usage is TRBV11-3 and J usage is TRBJ2-1; 8 nucleotides align to TRBD2. Looked up from germline, CDR1 is SGHNT and CDR2 is YENEEA. The V and J ends lost 2 bases and 10 bases, in that order; junction bases with no gene match: 10. The CDR3 is 15 amino acids. CDR3 nucleotides: TGTGCCAGCAGCTTATCCGCGGGAGGAATTAGGGAGCAGTTCTTC. Translated, it gives CASSLSAGGIREQFF.

The V call is TRBV14, the J call TRBJ2-7; 8 bases agree with TRBD1. With 4 bases clipped from V and 2 bases from J, the junction kept 4 bases outside the gene matches. The CDR3 contains 14 residues. Germline CDR1 is SGHDN and CDR2 is FVKESK. The CDR3 loop reads CASSPGQGPYEQYF. The CDR3 DNA sequence: TGTGCCAGCAGCCCTGGACAGGGTCCCTACGAGCAGTACTTC.

The V and J genes are TRBV11-1 and TRBJ2-1; TRBD2 agrees at 11 bases. Germline V CDR1 and CDR2: SGHAT, FQDESV (reference sequence). V trimming: 1 base; J trimming: 10 bases; junction bases outside the gene matches: 6. The CDR3 runs to 15 residues. CDR3: CASSLELAGGNEQFF. For the CDR3, the DNA is TGTGCCAGCAGCTTAGAGCTAGCGGGAGGAAACGAGCAGTTCTTC.

The chain carries TRBV10-3 and TRBJ2-2; maybe TRBD1 (6 bases). This CDR3 is built from 17 residues. From germline, CDR1 is ENHRY and CDR2 SYGVKD. Trimming pared 2 bases from V and 0 bases from J, leaving 13 bases between. CDR3 residues: CAISENRAGANTGELFF. Here the CDR3 DNA reads TGTGCCATCAGTGAGAATCGAGCAGGGGCGAACACCGGGGAGCTGTTTTTT.

V gene TRBV21-1 combines with J gene TRBJ2-7; the table calls TRBD2, which could not be checked here. TRBV21-1 is noted as a pseudogene. The CDR3 consists of 14 residues. The CDR3 sequence is CAVRPLRRTYEQYF. CDR3 sequence (DNA): TGTGCCGTTAGACCGTTACGGCGGACCTACGAGCAGTACTTC.

V usage is TRBV11-2 and J usage is TRBJ2-1, with TRBD2 identical over 8 bases. This CDR3 spans 17 amino acids. In germline, CDR1 is SGHAT, CDR2 FQNNGV. V lost 1 base and J lost 4; bases outside the gene matches: 9. The CDR3 spells CASSLATLAATYNEQFF. DNA of the CDR3: TGTGCCAGCAGCTTAGCCACACTAGCGGCGACATACAATGAGCAGTTCTTC. Together with reference TRBV11-2 and TRBJ2-1, the CDR3 gives the full variable domain: EAGVAQSPRYKIIEKRQSVAFWCNPISGHATLYWYQQILGQGPKLLIQFQNNGVVDDSQLPKDRFSAERLKGVDSTLKIQPAKLEDSAVYLCASSLATLAATYNEQFFGPGTRLTVL.

About this clone: Relative to the germline gene, one junction end is altered; a read error may explain this. The gene calls are TRBV5-4 and TRBJ1-1, with a tentative D call TRBD1 (6 bases). The CDR3 is made up of 14 amino acids. Germline lookup yields CDR1 SGHNT and CDR2 YYREEE (reference sequence). The chain's CDR3 is CASNLGTRGNEAFF. The DNA of the CDR3 is TGTGCCAGCAACTTGGGGACAAGGGGAAATGAAGCTTTCTTT.

The gene calls are TRBV30 and TRBJ2-5; 7 nucleotides agree with TRBD1. The CDR3 spans 16 residues. From germline, CDR1 is GTSNPN and CDR2 SVGIG (reference sequence). The trim removed 2 bases at V and 4 bases at J, leaving 13 bases unmatched. The CDR3 spells CAWSSITGTVVETQYF. The CDR3 DNA follows: TGTGCCTGGAGTTCGATTACCGGGACAGTAGTAGAGACCCAGTACTTC.

The CDR3 DNA reads as TGTGCCAGTAGTATTAGCGGGGGACAGAGGGGGACCCAGTACTTC. Its protein is CASSISGGQRGTQYF. This chain connects TRBV19 to TRBJ2-5, with 9 bases that match TRBD2. From germline, CDR1 is LNHDA and CDR2 SQIVND (reference sequence). The V segment lost 3 bases and the J segment 7 bases; nucleotides outside the gene matches: 9. This CDR3 is 15 amino acids long.

The chain links TRBV7-9 to TRBJ2-7; possibly TRBD1 for D (5 bases). V lost 5 bases and J 0 bases, leaving 17 bases between the germline ends. This CDR3 spans 16 amino acids. The germline gives CDR1 SEHNR, CDR2 FQNEAQ (reference sequence). CDR3 protein: CASSPPTDHSSYEQYF. In DNA form, the CDR3 reads TGTGCCAGCAGCCCTCCGACAGATCATAGCTCCTACGAGCAGTACTTC.

The V and J genes are TRBV20-1 and TRBJ2-5, with D possibly being TRBD2 (5 bases). Trimming left V 6 bases short and J 6 bases short, with 14 bases between. This CDR3 has 12 amino acids. Germline CDR1 reads DFQATT; CDR2 reads SNEGSKA (reference sequence). The CDR3 sequence is CSASLGGQTQYF. In DNA form, the CDR3 reads TGCAGTGCGAGTCTAGGAGGACAGACCCAGTACTTC.

The CDR3 reads CASSKERDRGTGQPQHF. In DNA form, the CDR3 reads TGTGCCAGCAGCAAAGAACGGGACAGGGGGACCGGACAGCCCCAGCATTTT. The chain carries TRBV21-1 and TRBJ1-5; the table calls TRBD1, which could not be checked here. TRBV21-1 is reported as a pseudogene. The CDR3 is made up of 17 amino acids.

The chain has TRBV18 and TRBJ2-7; TRBD1 agrees at 12 bases. Germline trimming cut 6 bases from V and 6 bases from J; bases unmatched to any gene: 6. This CDR3 contains 14 residues. CDR1 is KGHSH, CDR2 LQKENI, per germline. CDR3 coding DNA: TGTGCCAGCTCCCGGGACAGGGGGCGTCGCGAGCAGTACTTC. Translating it yields CASSRDRGRREQYF.

The chain uses TRBV2 and TRBJ2-5; tentative D call: TRBD2 (6 bases). The CDR3 loop spans 15 amino acids. The germline gives CDR1 SNHLY, CDR2 FYNNEI. Trimming cost V 4 bases and J 7 bases, with 19 bases left between them. The CDR3 region is CASSGLLGPGVTQYF. The CDR3 DNA follows: TGTGCCAGCAGTGGCCTCTTGGGGCCGGGGGTGACCCAGTACTTC.

The rearrangement joins TRBV3-1 (or the pseudogene TRBV3-2) to TRBJ1-2, with D tentatively TRBD1 (6 bases). The V and J ends lost 0 bases and 3 bases respectively, with 11 bases between them. This CDR3 spans 15 amino acids. Per germline, CDR1 LGHDT and CDR2 YNNKEL (reference sequence). CDR3 residues: CASSQDSTGYYGYTF. In nucleotides, the CDR3 is TGTGCCAGCAGCCAAGATAGTACAGGGTACTATGGCTACACCTTC.

V gene TRBV19 combines with J gene TRBJ1-3, with a possible D match to TRBD1 (5 bases). Germline CDR1 LNHDA, CDR2 SQIVND (reference sequence). CDR3 length: 14 residues. Trimming left V 3 bases short and J 8 bases short, with 14 bases between. The CDR3, as DNA: TGTGCCAGTAGTATTATGACAGCTCGGGACACCATATATTTT. It is translated as CASSIMTARDTIYF.

Written as DNA, the CDR3 is TGTGCCAGCAGCCCCTTATGGGGACTAGCGGAAGAGACCCAGTACTTC. Translating gives CASSPLWGLAEETQYF. The chain has TRBV11-2 and TRBJ2-5; 11 positions match TRBD2. This CDR3 is built from 16 residues. V dropped 5 bases and J dropped 3; count of bases not matched to a gene: 8. Germline CDR1 and CDR2: SGHAT and FQNNGV.

CDR3 DNA sequence: TGTGCCAGCAGCTTGTGGGCAGGGGGGACCTACGAGCAGTACTTC. It encodes CASSLWAGGTYEQYF. V usage is TRBV5-4 and J usage is TRBJ2-7, with a weak D call TRBD1 (7 bases). Looked up from germline, CDR1 is SGHNT and CDR2 is YYREEE (reference sequence). Trimming pared 1 base from V and 2 bases from J, leaving 13 bases between. The CDR3 is 15 residues long. The whole variable domain, filled in from reference TRBV5-4 and TRBJ2-7, reads ETGVTQSPTHLIKTRGQQVTLRCSSQSGHNTVSWYQQALGQGPQFIFQYYREEENGRGNFPPRFSGLQFPNYSSELNVNALELDDSALYLCASSLWAGGTYEQYFGPGTRLTVT.

The chain is built from TRBV29-1 and TRBJ1-4; TRBD1 aligns across 7 bases. CDR1 SQVTM and CDR2 ANQGSEA come from the germline V gene. The CDR3 totals 13 residues. The J segment lost 0 bases and the V segment lost 7 bases, leaving 2 bases of the junction unmatched. In nucleotides, the CDR3 is TGCAGCGGCCAGGGGGCAACTAATGAAAAACTGTTTTTT. Translating it yields CSGQGATNEKLFF.

V is TRBV7-9 and J is TRBJ1-2; 8 nucleotides agree with TRBD1. This CDR3 is 17 amino acids long. The germline V gene has CDR1 SEHNR and CDR2 FQNEAQ (reference sequence). Losses at the gene ends were 5 bases for V and 7 bases for J; bases not matched to a gene: 18. CDR3: CASSPRGQALVQGGYTF. DNA for the CDR3: TGTGCCAGCAGCCCCAGGGGACAGGCTCTTGTTCAGGGTGGCTACACCTTC.

The chain links TRBV19 to TRBJ2-1; possible D gene TRBD1, 6 bases. The CDR3 spans 16 residues. V lost 4 bases and J lost 5, with 18 bases in between. From germline, CDR1 is LNHDA and CDR2 SQIVND (reference sequence). CDR3 sequence (DNA): TGTGCCAGTAGTAGAACCGGGACAAGGAGCAACAATGAGCAGTTCTTC. Protein product: CASSRTGTRSNNEQFF.

This clone has a single count. The J gene is TRBJ2-1, the V gene TRBV4-3; TRBD1 is a possible D gene (5 bases). The germline V gene has CDR1 LGHNA and CDR2 YSLEER. V was cut by 1 base and J by 9 bases, with 10 bases left in between. The CDR3 covers 13 residues. The CDR3 sequence: CASSQVDSREQFF. The DNA of the CDR3 is TGCGCCAGCAGCCAAGTCGACAGTCGTGAGCAGTTCTTC.

This clone occurred once. This rearrangement joins TRBV3-1 (or the pseudogene TRBV3-2) to TRBJ2-1, with D tentatively TRBD2 (5 bases). The germline V gene has CDR1 LGHDT and CDR2 YNNKEL (reference sequence). The CDR3 runs to 13 residues. The V and J ends lost 4 bases and 6 bases respectively, with 10 bases between them. The CDR3 here is CASSRPTSNEQFF. CDR3 in DNA: TGTGCCAGCAGCCGCCCTACTAGCAATGAGCAGTTCTTC.